This is a list of T cell receptor beta chains from one sample in a study of T cell responses to AZD1222 COVID-19 vaccine. Libraries were prepared by immunoSEQ multiplex PCR; TCRdb keeps only in-frame clonotypes and omits some of them. The repertoire consists of about 140,000 clones, with more than 90% occurring once and the leading ten covering 1.7%. This specimen consisted of peripheral blood, obtained on day 0 of AZD1222 vaccination. These receptors originate from an adult in good health. Each CDR3 is given with its conserved first and last residue. Each record gives: V gene, clone size, J gene, CDR3 protein. Rows give clone size only sometimes, using once, few, many, or a class for an expanded clone.

v_gene: TRBV19; abundance: .; j_gene: TRBJ1-5; CDR3aa: CASSAGGRQPQHF
v_gene: TRBV2; abundance: .; j_gene: TRBJ1-4; CDR3aa: CASKFDRSNEKLFF
v_gene: TRBV30; abundance: .; j_gene: TRBJ1-5; CDR3aa: CAWSTPPGGNQPQHF
v_gene: TRBV11-2; abundance: .; j_gene: TRBJ2-3; CDR3aa: CASSSNSGSSGDTQYF
v_gene: TRBV28; abundance: once; j_gene: TRBJ1-2; CDR3aa: CASSLWDGYTF
v_gene: TRBV30; abundance: once; j_gene: TRBJ2-3; CDR3aa: CAEGGPASTDTQYF
v_gene: TRBV5-1; abundance: .; j_gene: TRBJ2-7; CDR3aa: CASSLKLGQAYEQYF
v_gene: TRBV10-3; abundance: .; j_gene: TRBJ1-5; CDR3aa: CAISRGYSNQPQHF
v_gene: TRBV28; abundance: .; j_gene: TRBJ2-5; CDR3aa: CASSFQETQYF
v_gene: TRBV10-2; abundance: once; j_gene: TRBJ1-1; CDR3aa: CASSESRGGRGEAFF
v_gene: TRBV2; abundance: .; j_gene: TRBJ1-5; CDR3aa: CASSGNSKGQPQHF
v_gene: TRBV15; abundance: once; j_gene: TRBJ2-7; CDR3aa: CATSRGIVQGLDEQYF
v_gene: TRBV6-6; abundance: .; j_gene: TRBJ1-2; CDR3aa: CASSYGYRASNYGYTF
v_gene: TRBV11-3; abundance: .; j_gene: TRBJ2-7; CDR3aa: CASSLGQASSYEQYF
v_gene: TRBV6-5; abundance: .; j_gene: TRBJ1-3; CDR3aa: CASKGGAGNTIYF
v_gene: TRBV28; abundance: .; j_gene: TRBJ2-7; CDR3aa: CASSSGGFGYEQYF
v_gene: TRBV10-2; abundance: .; j_gene: TRBJ2-3; CDR3aa: CASSGRGTDTQYF
v_gene: TRBV5-6; abundance: .; j_gene: TRBJ1-2; CDR3aa: CASSYDSQNGYTF
v_gene: TRBV12-3/TRBV12-4; abundance: .; j_gene: TRBJ1-2; CDR3aa: CASREQGRVGYTF
v_gene: TRBV9; abundance: .; j_gene: TRBJ1-5; CDR3aa: CASSPGQGYQPQHF
v_gene: TRBV4-1; abundance: .; j_gene: TRBJ1-2; CDR3aa: CASSRGQASAAYGYTF
v_gene: TRBV7-8; abundance: .; j_gene: TRBJ2-3; CDR3aa: CASSPWGGLSTDTQYF
v_gene: TRBV2; abundance: .; j_gene: TRBJ1-5; CDR3aa: CASSSDRGNQPQHF
v_gene: TRBV13; abundance: .; j_gene: TRBJ1-6; CDR3aa: CASSSGTDYNSPLHF
v_gene: TRBV4-1; abundance: .; j_gene: TRBJ1-4; CDR3aa: CASRWSPKGENEKLFF
v_gene: TRBV24-1; abundance: .; j_gene: TRBJ1-3; CDR3aa: CATSDPDGQGDVYGNTIYF
v_gene: TRBV19; abundance: few; j_gene: TRBJ1-6; CDR3aa: CASSAWDRGHSPLHF
v_gene: TRBV27; abundance: .; j_gene: TRBJ1-5; CDR3aa: CASSPGGLNQPQHF
v_gene: TRBV5-1; abundance: .; j_gene: TRBJ1-1; CDR3aa: CASSLAGSYSGTAEAFF
v_gene: TRBV20-1; abundance: .; j_gene: TRBJ1-6; CDR3aa: CSASSAPSWGNSPLHF
v_gene: TRBV4-1; abundance: once; j_gene: TRBJ2-7; CDR3aa: CASSQLVTQPTYEQYF
v_gene: TRBV5-1; abundance: .; j_gene: TRBJ2-3; CDR3aa: CASSLGQGGIDTQYF
v_gene: TRBV20-1; abundance: .; j_gene: TRBJ1-1; CDR3aa: CSARANTEAFF
v_gene: TRBV5-1; abundance: .; j_gene: TRBJ2-5; CDR3aa: CASSLVGTSGGQETQYF
v_gene: TRBV10-3; abundance: once; j_gene: TRBJ1-2; CDR3aa: CALKHGGSNYGYTF
v_gene: TRBV6-5; abundance: .; j_gene: TRBJ2-7; CDR3aa: CASSYVFGSDHEQYF